This T cell receptor (beta chain) was sequenced during a study of blood T cell repertoires in COVID-19. The CDR3 contains 14 residues. Trimming took off 3 bases at V and 5 bases at J, with 13 bases between the two ends. CDR1 and CDR2 (germline): MGHRA, YSYEKL. Produced via immunoSEQ multiplex PCR; TCRdb's table is partial and in-frame only. The sample includes about 170,000 clones, 85% to 90% of them seen just once. The chain has TRBV4-1 and TRBJ1-1; D is uncertain. The origin of this receptor is a man aged 50 to 60 who had recovered from COVID-19. The material sequenced was peripheral blood. Here the CDR3 reads CASSHFIGRTEAFF. CDR3 in DNA: TGCGCCAGCAGCCATTTTATAGGGAGGACTGAAGCTTTCTTT.